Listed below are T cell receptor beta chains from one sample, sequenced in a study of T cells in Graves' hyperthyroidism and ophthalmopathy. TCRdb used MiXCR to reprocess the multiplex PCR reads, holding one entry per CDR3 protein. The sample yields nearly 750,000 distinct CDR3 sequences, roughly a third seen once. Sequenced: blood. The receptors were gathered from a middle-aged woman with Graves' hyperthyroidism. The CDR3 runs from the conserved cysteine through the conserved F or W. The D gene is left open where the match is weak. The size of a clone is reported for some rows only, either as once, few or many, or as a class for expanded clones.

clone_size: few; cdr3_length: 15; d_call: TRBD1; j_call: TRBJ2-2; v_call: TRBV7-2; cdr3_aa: CASSYRGQGAEELFF; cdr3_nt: TGTGCCAGCAGCTACCGGGGACAGGGGGCAGAAGAGCTGTTTTTT
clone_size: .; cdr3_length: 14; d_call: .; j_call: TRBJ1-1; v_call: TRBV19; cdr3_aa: CASSIDTTSGGAFF; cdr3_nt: TGTGCCAGTAGTATAGATACCACCAGTGGTGGAGCTTTCTTT
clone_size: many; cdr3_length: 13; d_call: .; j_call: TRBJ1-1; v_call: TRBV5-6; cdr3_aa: CASSLTLGSEAFF; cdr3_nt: TGTGCCAGCAGCCTAACCCTCGGCAGTGAAGCTTTCTTT
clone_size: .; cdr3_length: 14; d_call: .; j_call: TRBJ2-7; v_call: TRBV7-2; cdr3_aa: CASSRYPGFNEQYF; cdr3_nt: TGTGCCAGCAGCCGTTACCCGGGTTTCAACGAGCAGTACTTC
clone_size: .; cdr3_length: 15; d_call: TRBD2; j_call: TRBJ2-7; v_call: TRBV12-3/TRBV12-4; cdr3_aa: CASSSGTSGTPEQYF; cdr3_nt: TGTGCCAGCAGTTCCGGGACTAGCGGGACCCCCGAGCAGTACTTC
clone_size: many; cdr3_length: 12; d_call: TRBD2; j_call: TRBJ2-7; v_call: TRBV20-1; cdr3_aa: CSVHSGGYEQYF; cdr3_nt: TGCAGTGTCCATAGCGGGGGCTACGAGCAGTACTTC
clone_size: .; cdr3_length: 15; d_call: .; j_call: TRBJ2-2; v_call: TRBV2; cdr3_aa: CASSSFLLNTGELFF; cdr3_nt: TGTGCCAGCAGTTCTTTCTTGCTGAACACCGGGGAGCTGTTTTTT
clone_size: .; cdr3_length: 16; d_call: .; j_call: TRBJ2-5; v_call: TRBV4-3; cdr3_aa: CASSQDEGAVQETQYF; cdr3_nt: TGCGCCAGCAGCCAAGATGAAGGGGCGGTACAAGAGACCCAGTACTTC
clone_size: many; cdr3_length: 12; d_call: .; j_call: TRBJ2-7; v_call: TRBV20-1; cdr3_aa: CSARGSRYEQYF; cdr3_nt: TGCAGTGCTAGAGGGTCCAGGTACGAGCAGTACTTC
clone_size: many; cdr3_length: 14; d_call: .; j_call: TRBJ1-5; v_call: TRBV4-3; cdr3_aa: CASSQDTDTEPQHF; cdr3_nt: TGCGCCAGCAGCCAAGACACGGATACGGAGCCCCAGCATTTT
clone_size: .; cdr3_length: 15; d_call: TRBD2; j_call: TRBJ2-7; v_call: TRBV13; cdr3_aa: CASTLGLAGSYEQYF; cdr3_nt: TGTGCCAGCACCCTCGGACTAGCTGGTTCCTACGAGCAGTACTTC
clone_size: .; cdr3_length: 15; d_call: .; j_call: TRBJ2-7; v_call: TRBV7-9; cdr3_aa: CASSPGRIYPYEQYF; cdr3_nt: TGTGCCAGCAGTCCCGGGAGAATCTACCCCTACGAGCAGTACTTC
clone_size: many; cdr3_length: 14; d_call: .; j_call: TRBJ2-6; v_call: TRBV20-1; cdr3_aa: CSAGVGGGANVLTF; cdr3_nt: TGCAGTGCTGGGGTGGGTGGTGGGGCCAACGTCCTGACTTTC
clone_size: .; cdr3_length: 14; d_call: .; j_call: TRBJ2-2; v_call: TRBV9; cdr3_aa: CASNGQRNTGELFF; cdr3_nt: TGTGCCAGCAATGGCCAGCGGAACACCGGGGAGCTGTTTTTT
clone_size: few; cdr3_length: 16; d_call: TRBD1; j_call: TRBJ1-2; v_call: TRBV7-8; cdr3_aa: CASSLAGTGVSSGYTF; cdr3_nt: TGTGCCAGCAGCTTAGCTGGGACAGGGGTATCGAGTGGCTACACCTTC